This is a list of T cell receptor beta chains from one sample in a study of response to subunit inactivated influenza vaccine. TCRdb called the RT-PCR reads again in MiXCR, with one record for every CDR3 protein. This table holds around 540,000 distinct CDR3 sequences, over 9.5% found once. Specimen: PBMCs from blood, collected on the day of vaccination. The receptors here all came from a man in his fifties who received an inactivated influenza vaccine. Both conserved end residues are trimmed from each CDR3. Each record gives: J gene, V gene, CDR3 protein.

TRBJ2-1 TRBV10-1 ATSVTMSSYNEQF
TRBJ2-3 TRBV20-1 SAASGRSTDTQY
TRBJ2-1 TRBV7-2 ASSLVRDRYEQF
TRBJ1-6 TRBV7-2 ASSPPGTPEALH
TRBJ2-3 TRBV20-1 SARWGRRTDTQY
TRBJ2-3 TRBV24-1 ATSDLKGRGLPDTQY
TRBJ1-1 TRBV6-7 ASSQQVLNTEAF
NA TRBV5-5 ASQRDPMYQETQF
TRBJ2-2 TRBV6-1 ASTTPTGRDTGELF
TRBJ2-7 TRBV5-1 ASSGQGKYEQY
TRBJ2-2 TRBV28 ASSFPHWGGELF
TRBJ1-1 TRBV19 ASSDTGANTEAF
TRBJ2-7 TRBV15 ATSRAGQGADEQY
TRBJ1-3 TRBV12-3/TRBV12-4 ASIRQGVGNTIY
TRBJ2-5 TRBV24-1 ATSEGTGTLRETQY
TRBJ2-3 TRBV20-1 SERGLAGGLDTQY
TRBJ1-1 TRBV20-1 SARDPWGLQGATEAF
TRBJ2-1 TRBV5-5 ASSPGTGYYNEQF
TRBJ1-5 TRBV5-1 ASSSTGESNQPQH
TRBJ2-3 TRBV28 ASRTRRVGDATDTQY
TRBJ2-7 TRBV28 ASRKGQSLYEQY
TRBJ2-5 TRBV4-2 ASSQDGAGGKETQY
TRBJ2-2 TRBV6-1 ASSPFSGGAYTGELF
TRBJ2-3 TRBV7-6 ASSLAHRGRWSTDTQY
TRBJ2-3 TRBV9 ASSVVEREGGTQY
TRBJ2-7 TRBV5-1 ASKLDIGYYEQY
TRBJ2-1 TRBV29-1 SVGTGGWNEQF
TRBJ1-3 TRBV5-1 ASSLEGGGSTIY
TRBJ1-6 TRBV5-1 ASSLEWGNSPLH
TRBJ2-3 TRBV20-1 SGRGLSTDTQY
TRBJ2-2 TRBV5-5 ASSLGAGRATGELF
TRBJ2-5 TRBV29-1 SVWDFWEKETQY
TRBJ2-2 TRBV2 ASGQEGIKTGELF
TRBJ2-7 TRBV6-2/TRBV6-3 ASSLTGGGAPYEQY
TRBJ2-5 TRBV5-1 ASSPWDVQETQY
TRBJ2-1 TRBV7-2 ASSVSLAGNEQF
TRBJ1-3 TRBV4-2 ASSQDKRNTIY
TRBJ2-3 TRBV20-1 SARLAGGSYTQY
TRBJ2-3 TRBV7-2 ASSLALGRDTQY
TRBJ2-1 TRBV25-1 ASSGLAWGSYNEQF
TRBJ2-7 TRBV20-1 SARGPGAPSYEQY
TRBJ2-2 TRBV28 ASTLGTGELF
TRBJ2-7 TRBV6-5 ASSYGTENEQY
TRBJ2-7 TRBV6-2/TRBV6-3 ASSYPSTSGYSYEQY
TRBJ2-7 TRBV15 ATSRGSGTLYEQY
TRBJ2-5 TRBV5-1 ASSLGLADPQETQY
TRBJ2-1 TRBV20-1 SANRDQTRNEQF
TRBJ2-7 TRBV6-5 ASSYYVDRSYDEQY
TRBJ1-3 TRBV7-2 ASSELPEAAGNTIY
TRBJ1-2 TRBV28 ASSPRTGHRGT
TRBJ2-2 TRBV30 AWSVPTSGRVRTGELF